In its sample, the clone carrying this T cell receptor beta chain was seen many times. No antigen is known for it. TCRdb re-derived calls from the 5' RACE reads in MiXCR, one entry per CDR3 protein. The sample shows around 5,100 distinct CDR3 sequences, approximately 6.5% of them seen only once. The time point denotes: sample taken at primary tumor resection. There were some 70 donors, all of them untreated patients with early-stage non-small cell lung cancer. The CDR3 sequence is 15 residues long. Germline assignment: CDR1 MNHNY and CDR2 SVGAGI (reference sequence). Trimming left V 6 bases short and J 4 bases short, with 18 bases between. The source of the sample is a study of spatial heterogeneity in lung cancer. Study context: There was a strong correlation between the counts of TCR transcripts measured in tumor regions and a T cell transcriptional module score that was calculated from matched bulk RNA-seq.

Study-level findings and limits: Counts of expanded intratumoral alpha and beta TCRs tracked tumor mutation counts.

The V and J genes are TRBV6-6 and TRBJ1-2; maybe TRBD1 (6 bases). Material: lung tumor tissue, obtained at surgery. The source of this sequence is a male donor with early-stage non-small cell lung cancer. The CDR3 DNA reads as TGTGCCAGCAGCCTTACCCAGGACAGTCTCTATGGCTACACCTTC. Amino acid sequence: CASSLTQDSLYGYTF.